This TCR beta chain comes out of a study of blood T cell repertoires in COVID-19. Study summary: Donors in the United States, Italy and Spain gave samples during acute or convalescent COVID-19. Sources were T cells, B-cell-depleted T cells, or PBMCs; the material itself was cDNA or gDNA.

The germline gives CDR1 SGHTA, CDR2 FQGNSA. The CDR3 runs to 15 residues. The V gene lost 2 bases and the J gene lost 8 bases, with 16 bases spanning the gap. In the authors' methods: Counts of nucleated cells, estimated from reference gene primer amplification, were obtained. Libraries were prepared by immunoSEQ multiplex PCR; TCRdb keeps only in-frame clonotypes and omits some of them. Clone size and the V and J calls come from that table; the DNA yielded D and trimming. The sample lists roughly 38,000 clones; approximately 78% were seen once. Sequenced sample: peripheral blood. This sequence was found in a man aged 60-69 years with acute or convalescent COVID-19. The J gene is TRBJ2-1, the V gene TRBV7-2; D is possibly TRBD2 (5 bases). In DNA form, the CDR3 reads TGTGCCAGCAGCTTAACCAGCGGAGGAGCGTATGAGCAGTTCTTC. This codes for CASSLTSGGAYEQFF.